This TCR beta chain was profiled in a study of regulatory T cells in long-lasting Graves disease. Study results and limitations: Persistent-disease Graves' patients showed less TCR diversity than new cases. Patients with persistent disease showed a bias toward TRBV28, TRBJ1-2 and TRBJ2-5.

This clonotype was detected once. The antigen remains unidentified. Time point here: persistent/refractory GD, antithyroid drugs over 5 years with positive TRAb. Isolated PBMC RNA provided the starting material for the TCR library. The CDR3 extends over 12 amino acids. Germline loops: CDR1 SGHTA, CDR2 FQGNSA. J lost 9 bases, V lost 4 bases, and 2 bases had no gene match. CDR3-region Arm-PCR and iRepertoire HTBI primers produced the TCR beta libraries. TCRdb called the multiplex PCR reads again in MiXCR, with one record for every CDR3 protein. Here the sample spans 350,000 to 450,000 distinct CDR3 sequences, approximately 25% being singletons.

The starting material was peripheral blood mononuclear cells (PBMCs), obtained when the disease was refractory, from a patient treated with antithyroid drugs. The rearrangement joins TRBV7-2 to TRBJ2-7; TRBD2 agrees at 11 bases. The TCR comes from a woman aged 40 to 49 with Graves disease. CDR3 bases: TGTGCCAGCAGCTCGACTAGCGGGGTGCAGTACTTC. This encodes CASSSTSGVQYF. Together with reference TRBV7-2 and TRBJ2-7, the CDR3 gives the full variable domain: GAGVSQSPSNKVTEKGKDVELRCDPISGHTALYWYRQSLGQGLEFLIYFQGNSAPDKSGLPSDRFSAERTGGSVSTLTIQRTQQEDSAVYLCASSSTSGVQYFGPGTRLTVT.